The 18 T cell receptor beta chains given below trace back to one sample, sequenced in a study of OX40 agonist ivuxolimab in advanced cancers. Produced via immunoSEQ multiplex PCR; TCRdb's table is partial and in-frame only. This sample carries tens of thousands of clones, roughly 84% of them seen once, and the ten largest clones take roughly 4.5%. The input for sequencing was CD4+ or CD8+ T cells sorted from blood, taken in a trial of the OX40 agonist ivuxolimab. The receptors come from an adult with an advanced solid tumor such as melanoma, head and neck, liver or kidney cancer.

This clone was observed once. CDR3 in amino acids: CASSQDARLAGREQYF. In DNA, the CDR3 is TGTGCCAGCAGCCAAGATGCTAGACTAGCGGGACGCGAGCAGTACTTC. The rearrangement uses TRBV4-2 and TRBJ2-7; 11 nucleotides line up with TRBD2. The CDR3 is 16 amino acids. Germline V lookup: CDR1 LGHNA, CDR2 YNFKEQ. Trimming at V came to 0 bases and at J to 6 bases, leaving 7 bases not matched to a gene.

There are a few counts of this clone. This rearrangement joins TRBV6-1 to TRBJ1-5, with D unresolved. The germline CDR1 and CDR2 sequences are MNHNS and SASEGT. Trimming left V 6 bases short and J 3 bases short, with 12 bases between. The CDR3 totals 14 residues. The chain's CDR3 is CASRWGGDNQPQHF. DNA of the CDR3: TGTGCCAGCAGGTGGGGAGGAGACAATCAGCCCCAGCATTTT.

The rearrangement uses TRBV5-6 and TRBJ1-6; unclear D gene. The CDR3 sequence is 15 residues long. CDR1 SGHDT and CDR2 YYEEEE come from the germline V gene. The V and J ends lost 4 bases and 6 bases respectively, with 14 bases between them. CDR3 sequence reads: CASSATGIANSPLHF. The DNA of the CDR3 is TGTGCCAGCAGCGCCACTGGTATAGCTAATTCACCCCTCCACTTT.

This rearrangement joins TRBV27 to TRBJ1-4; D perhaps matches TRBD1 (6 bases). The V gene lost 5 bases and the J gene lost 8 bases, with 21 bases spanning the gap. The CDR3 is made up of 16 amino acids. CDR1 MNHEY and CDR2 SMNVEV come from the germline V gene (reference sequence). CDR3 loop: CASSAPRGAHREKLFF. DNA of the CDR3: TGTGCCAGCAGTGCCCCGAGGGGGGCGCATCGGGAAAAACTGTTTTTT.

The V gene is TRBV25-1, the J gene TRBJ2-3; 13 bases map to TRBD2. Germline V gives CDR1 MGHDK, CDR2 SYGVNS. The V segment lost 4 bases and the J segment 4 bases; nucleotides outside the gene matches: 5. This CDR3 is 16 amino acids long. CDR3 DNA: TGTGCCAGCAGTGGAGGACTAGCGGGAGAAGCAGATACGCAGTATTTT. Translated, it gives CASSGGLAGEADTQYF.

This chain connects TRBV11-2 to TRBJ2-7, with D uncertain. Trimming cost V 1 base and J 2 bases, with 9 bases left between them. Germline V gene lookup returns CDR1 SGHAT and CDR2 FQNNGV. The CDR3 covers 14 residues. The CDR3 is CASSLGAATYEQYF. For the CDR3, the DNA is TGTGCCAGCAGCTTAGGGGCGGCTACCTACGAGCAGTACTTC.

The chain couples TRBV18 to TRBJ2-1; TRBD2 matches at 11 bases. Per germline, CDR1 KGHSH and CDR2 LQKENI. Trimming cost V 2 bases and J 2 bases; bases outside gene matches: 2. The CDR3 is made up of 16 amino acids. CDR3 loop: CASSPIAGGTYNEQFF. The CDR3 region has the DNA TGTGCCAGCTCACCAATAGCGGGAGGGACCTACAATGAGCAGTTCTTC.

The gene calls are TRBV6-1 and TRBJ2-5; weak D call: TRBD1 (6 bases). The CDR3 is 14 residues long. The germline V gene encodes CDR1 MNHNS and CDR2 SASEGT. The V end lost 4 bases, the J end lost 7 bases, and 16 bases lay between the germline ends. The CDR3 DNA sequence: TGTGCCAGCAGTGGGGGTGGGACACCGCTGACCCAGTACTTC. Translated: CASSGGGTPLTQYF.

V is TRBV5-1 and J is TRBJ2-1; D gene unclear. This CDR3 contains 11 residues. Germline-derived CDR1 and CDR2 are SGHRS and YFSETQ. Trimming shortened V by 1 base and J by 6 bases, and 2 bases separated the two germline ends. The chain's CDR3 is CASSLSNEQFF. The DNA of the CDR3 is TGCGCCAGCAGCTTGTCCAATGAGCAGTTCTTC.

This sequence joins TRBV7-2 and TRBJ2-3; D is unresolved. CDR3 length: 14 amino acids. CDR1 and CDR2 from the germline V gene are SGHTA and FQGNSA. The ends were cut back, 3 bases at V and 1 base at J, with 8 bases in the middle. The CDR3 sequence: CASSFTAGTDTQYF. In nucleotides, the CDR3 is TGTGCCAGCAGCTTTACGGCAGGCACAGATACGCAGTATTTT.

The chain combines TRBV5-4 with TRBJ2-5; 7 bases align to TRBD2. This CDR3 is 14 amino acids long. V was clipped by 4 bases and J by 4 bases; unmatched bases: 7. CDR1 is SGHNT, CDR2 YYREEE, per germline (reference sequence). The CDR3 is CASSRGREPETQYF. The CDR3 nucleotides are TGTGCCAGCAGCCGAGGGCGGGAGCCAGAGACCCAGTACTTC.

In this sample, this clone turned up a few times. The V call is TRBV13, the J call TRBJ1-1, with a possible D match to TRBD1 (5 bases). CDR1 is PRHDT and CDR2 is FYEKMQ in the germline V gene (reference sequence). The CDR3 is 17 residues long. V was clipped by 2 bases and J by 7 bases, with 23 bases between them. CDR3 coding DNA: TGTGCCAGCAGCTTAATTGGTCCAGGGTCAAGACTCGGTGAAGCTTTCTTT. It translates to CASSLIGPGSRLGEAFF.

The genes are TRBV11-2 and TRBJ2-7; D gene ambiguous. Germline V gene sequence: CDR1 SGHAT, CDR2 FQNNGV. V lost 0 bases to trimming and J lost 4 bases, with 4 bases between them. The length of the CDR3 is 12 residues. CDR3 nucleotides: TGTGCCAGCAGCTTAGAATTTTACGAGCAGTACTTC. It specifies CASSLEFYEQYF.

This sequence joins TRBV5-1 and TRBJ2-5; D call uncertain. Deletions cut 6 bases from V and 2 bases from J, with 17 bases between. Per germline, CDR1 SGHRS and CDR2 YFSETQ. This CDR3 contains 15 residues. The CDR3: CASIPEWAPQETQYF. The CDR3 DNA reads TGCGCCAGCATCCCGGAGTGGGCCCCTCAAGAGACCCAGTACTTC.

This sequence joins TRBV9 and TRBJ2-3; 10 bases are shared with TRBD2. Trimming at V came to 0 bases and at J to 4 bases, leaving 8 bases not matched to a gene. The CDR3 is made up of 17 amino acids. The germline CDR1 and CDR2 sequences are SGDLS and YYNGEE. The CDR3 nucleotides read TGTGCCAGCAGCGTAGGACGGCTAGCGGGGGTCGCAGATACGCAGTATTTT. This encodes CASSVGRLAGVADTQYF.

This clone showed up just a few times. Other DNA sequences in the same sample also yield this CDR3. V and J are TRBV20-1 and TRBJ2-1; D uncertain. V gave up 3 bases and J gave up 8 bases, with 8 bases separating them. CDR1 is DFQATT, CDR2 SNEGSKA, per germline (reference sequence). This CDR3 contains 11 residues. CDR3 bases: TGCAGTGCTAGCCGAAGTCATGAGCAGTTCTTC. This translates into CSASRSHEQFF.

This chain uses TRBV7-9 with TRBJ1-5, with 7 bases fitting TRBD1. Germline lookup yields CDR1 SEHNR and CDR2 FQNEAQ (reference sequence). CDR3 length: 15 amino acids. J gave up 2 bases and V 5 bases, and 6 bases lay outside the gene matches. The CDR3, as DNA: TGTGCCAGCAGCCCAGACAGGGCCGGCAATCAGCCCCAGCATTTT. Protein product: CASSPDRAGNQPQHF.

The V and J genes are TRBV7-2 and TRBJ1-1; D is perhaps TRBD1 (5 bases). Trimming took 5 bases from V and 1 from J, leaving 8 bases between them. CDR3 length: 13 residues. The germline CDR1 and CDR2 sequences are SGHTA and FQGNSA. The chain's CDR3 is CASSRTGNTEAFF. DNA for the CDR3: TGTGCCAGCAGCCGAACAGGGAACACTGAAGCTTTCTTT. The whole variable domain, remainder taken from reference TRBV7-2 and TRBJ1-1, is GAGVSQSPSNKVTEKGKDVELRCDPISGHTALYWYRQSLGQGLEFLIYFQGNSAPDKSGLPSDRFSAERTGGSVSTLTIQRTQQEDSAVYLCASSRTGNTEAFFGQGTRLTVV.